A selection of T cell receptor beta chains follows, all from one sample in a study of T cell changes during pregnancy in multiple sclerosis. Profiling relied on immunoSEQ multiplex PCR, and the TCRdb table lists in-frame clones only, not all of them. The sample yields tens of thousands of clones, over 85% seen once. The starting material was peripheral blood, obtained in the second trimester of pregnancy. Receptor source: a female donor with multiple sclerosis, enrolled in a pregnancy study. Both conserved end residues are part of each CDR3. The D gene is left open where the match is weak. Clone size, where shown, is once, few, many, or a class for clones that have expanded.

v_call,j_call,d_call,clone_size,cdr3_aa,cdr3_nt
TRBV10-1,TRBJ2-1,.,.,CASSPGQGGRNEQFF,TGCGCCAGCAGTCCTGGACAGGGAGGGAGGAATGAGCAGTTCTTC
TRBV12-5,TRBJ2-5,TRBD1,.,CASGLVPAGQGAGETQYF,TGTGCTAGTGGTTTGGTACCCGCGGGACAGGGGGCGGGAGAGACCCAGTACTTC
TRBV18,TRBJ2-2,TRBD1,.,CASSPRTGGNTGELFF,TGTGCCAGCTCACCCCGGACAGGGGGGAACACCGGGGAGCTGTTTTTT
TRBV10-3,TRBJ1-1,TRBD1,.,CAISGTRDSEAFF,TGTGCCATCAGTGGAACCCGGGACAGTGAAGCTTTCTTT
TRBV28,TRBJ1-1,.,.,CASSLRERAEAFF,TGTGCCAGCAGTTTGCGGGAGAGGGCTGAAGCTTTCTTT
TRBV6-5,TRBJ1-5,.,.,CASSYQGGGNQPQHF,TGTGCCAGCAGTTATCAGGGAGGAGGAAATCAGCCCCAGCATTTT
TRBV19,TRBJ2-7,TRBD2,.,CASSLAGGSYEQYF,TGTGCCAGTAGTCTAGCGGGAGGGTCCTACGAGCAGTACTTC
TRBV27,TRBJ2-3,.,.,CASSFMGRNTQYF,TGTGCCAGCAGTTTCATGGGGCGGAATACGCAGTATTTT
TRBV4-1,TRBJ2-2,.,.,CASSQVARETGELFF,TGCGCCAGCAGCCAAGTAGCACGGGAGACCGGGGAGCTGTTTTTT
TRBV7-2,TRBJ1-3,.,.,CASSPDQGGTIYF,TGTGCCAGCAGCCCGGATCAAGGGGGCACCATATATTTT
TRBV6-4,TRBJ1-1,TRBD1,medium-sized,CASSDGTENTEAFF,TGTGCCAGCAGTGACGGGACAGAGAACACTGAAGCTTTCTTT
TRBV14,TRBJ1-1,.,.,CASSQDLAGEAFF,TGTGCCAGCAGCCAAGATTTAGCAGGGGAAGCTTTCTTT
TRBV6-1,TRBJ2-7,TRBD1,.,CASSEPRKRTGRLSYEQYF,TGTGCCAGCAGTGAACCCCGGAAGAGGACAGGACGTCTTTCCTACGAGCAGTACTTC
TRBV7-9,TRBJ1-6,.,.,CASSGPHSPLHF,TGTGCCAGCAGCGGGCCGCATTCACCCCTCCACTTT
TRBV9,TRBJ1-2,.,once,CASSVAPNYGYTF,TGTGCCAGCAGCGTAGCTCCTAACTATGGCTACACCTTC
TRBV11-2,TRBJ2-3,.,.,CASSLEQHTDTQYF,TGTGCCAGCAGCTTAGAACAGCACACAGATACGCAGTATTTT
TRBV6-1,TRBJ2-1,.,.,CASSERRPQGNEQFF,TGTGCCAGCAGTGAAAGGCGGCCGCAGGGCAATGAGCAGTTCTTC
TRBV28,TRBJ1-2,.,.,CASTEPSGYYGYTF,TGTGCCAGCACCGAGCCATCGGGTTACTATGGCTACACCTTC
TRBV11-2,TRBJ1-1,.,.,CASSLAQENTEAFF,TGTGCCAGCAGCTTAGCACAGGAGAACACTGAAGCTTTCTTT
TRBV6-1,TRBJ2-7,TRBD1,few,CASTHDRGYEQYF,TGTGCCAGCACCCATGACAGGGGATACGAGCAGTACTTC
TRBV28,TRBJ2-1,.,.,CASSSTSLGSYNEQFF,TGTGCCAGCAGTTCTACTAGCCTGGGCTCCTACAATGAGCAGTTCTTC
TRBV16,TRBJ2-1,TRBD1,.,CASSQGQINEQFF,TGTGCCAGCAGCCAGGGACAGATTAATGAGCAGTTCTTC
TRBV29-1,TRBJ1-5,.,.,CSVSTEGPQHF,TGCAGCGTTTCCACCGAGGGGCCCCAGCATTTT
TRBV15,TRBJ1-4,TRBD1,.,CATSRDKGTGNEKLFF,TGTGCCACCAGCAGAGATAAGGGGACAGGGAATGAAAAACTGTTTTTT
TRBV28,TRBJ1-3,TRBD1,once,CASSRPRTGSRNTIYF,TGTGCCAGCAGTAGACCCCGGACAGGGTCTAGAAACACCATATATTTT
TRBV30,TRBJ2-1,.,.,CASSGAHGEQFF,TGTGCCTCGTCTGGGGCCCACGGTGAGCAGTTCTTC